This T cell receptor (beta chain) was identified in a study of tumor-infiltrating lymphocytes in primary liver carcinoma. About the research overall: The study included patients who were men and women aged 30 to 69 years. Productive TCRbeta read counts per sample ran from roughly 3.5 to 7 million and were similar across tissue types.

The authors took blood RNA from unsorted whole blood and also extracted germline DNA. The researchers produced TCR beta cDNA from approximately 460 ng total RNA with a constant-region primer. Nested multiplex PCR, run for three rounds with slightly modified ARM-PCR, yielded TCR beta libraries. Each of the first two PCR rounds ran roughly 9 cycles with TRBV1-TRBV30 forward and C-beta reverse primers. TCRdb recomputed calls from the multiplex PCR reads with MiXCR, one row per CDR3 protein. The sample gives 310,000 or so distinct CDR3 sequences, 58% of which show up once; over 15% is in the top ten. Trimming left V 8 bases short and J 0 bases short, with 17 bases between. This CDR3 has 15 amino acids.

This chain uses TRBV12-3 or TRBV12-4 with TRBJ2-7; D may be TRBD1 (5 bases). Sequenced: peripheral blood. The receptor's source is a woman in her twenties or thirties with primary liver carcinoma and hepatitis B virus infection. CDR3 nucleotide sequence: TGTGCCAGCGCCTTATTGGCGGACACCTCCTACGAGCAGTACTTC. Protein sequence: CASALLADTSYEQYF.